Here is one TCR beta chain with its context. Its cognate antigen is unknown. This entry belongs to a study of T cell responses to AZD1222 COVID-19 vaccine. Here immunoSEQ multiplex PCR was the method, and the copy in TCRdb shows in-frame clones only, minus some. Seen here are about 120,000 clones, about 92% observed once, and the top ten hold approximately 5%. Study-wide points: Vaccination with two AZD1222 doses was followed by a rise in Spike-specific TCR breadth and depth. Within unmutated variant regions lay the reported targets of nearly half of spike-specific TCRs.

This CDR3 has 14 residues. Between the trimmed V and J ends, which lost 5 bases and 2 bases, there was a span of 10 bases. Germline CDR1 MGHDK, CDR2 SYGVNS. The rearrangement links TRBV25-1 to TRBJ1-3; D is uncertain. The source is an adult who received the AZD1222 COVID-19 vaccine. This specimen consisted of peripheral blood, obtained 28 days after the second AZD1222 dose. The CDR3 sequence is CASSSGNPGNTIYF. The CDR3 bases are TGTGCCAGCAGTTCGGGGAATCCTGGAAACACCATATATTTT.